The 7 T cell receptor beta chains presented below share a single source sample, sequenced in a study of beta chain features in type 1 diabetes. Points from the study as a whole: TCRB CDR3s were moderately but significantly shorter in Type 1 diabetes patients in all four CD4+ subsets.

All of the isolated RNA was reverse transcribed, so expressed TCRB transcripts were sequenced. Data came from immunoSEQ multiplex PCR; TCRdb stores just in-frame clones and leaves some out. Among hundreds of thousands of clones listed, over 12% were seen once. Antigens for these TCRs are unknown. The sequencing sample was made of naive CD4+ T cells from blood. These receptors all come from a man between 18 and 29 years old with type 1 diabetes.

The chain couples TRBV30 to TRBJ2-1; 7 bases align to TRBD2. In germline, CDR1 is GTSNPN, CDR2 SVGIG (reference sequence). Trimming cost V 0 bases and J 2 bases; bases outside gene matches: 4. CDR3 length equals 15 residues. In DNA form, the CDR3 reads TGTGCCTGGAGTGTTTCACTAGCGCCCTACAATGAGCAGTTCTTC. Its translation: CAWSVSLAPYNEQFF.

CDR3 residues: CSVEPTDSEAFF. CDR3 nucleotide sequence: TGCAGCGTTGAACCGACCGACAGTGAAGCTTTCTTT. The chain carries TRBV29-1 and TRBJ1-1; TRBD1 might be the D (5 bases). The CDR3 length is 12 residues. CDR1 and CDR2 from the germline V gene are SQVTM and ANQGSEA. V was trimmed by 2 bases and J by 7 bases, leaving 11 bases between them.

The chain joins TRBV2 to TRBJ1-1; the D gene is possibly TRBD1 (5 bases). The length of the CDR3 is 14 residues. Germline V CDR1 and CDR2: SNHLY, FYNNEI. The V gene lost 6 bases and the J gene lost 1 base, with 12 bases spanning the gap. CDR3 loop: CASSLYGQNTEAFF. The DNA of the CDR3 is TGTGCCAGCAGCCTCTACGGACAGAACACTGAAGCTTTCTTT.

CDR3 loop: CASSAPQEMNTEAFF. CDR3 DNA sequence: TGTGCCAGCAGTGCCCCGCAGGAAATGAACACTGAAGCTTTCTTT. V usage is TRBV2 and J usage is TRBJ1-1, with D hard to call. Deletions cut 4 bases from V and 0 bases from J, with 12 bases between. The CDR3 contains 15 residues. The V gene's germline CDR1 is SNHLY and CDR2 FYNNEI.

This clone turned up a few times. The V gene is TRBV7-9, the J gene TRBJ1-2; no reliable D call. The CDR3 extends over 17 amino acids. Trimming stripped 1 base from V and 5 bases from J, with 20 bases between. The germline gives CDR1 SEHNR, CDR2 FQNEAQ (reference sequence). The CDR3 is CASSLVWDSPGDYGYTF. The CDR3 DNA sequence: TGTGCCAGCAGCTTAGTCTGGGATTCCCCCGGGGATTATGGCTACACCTTC.

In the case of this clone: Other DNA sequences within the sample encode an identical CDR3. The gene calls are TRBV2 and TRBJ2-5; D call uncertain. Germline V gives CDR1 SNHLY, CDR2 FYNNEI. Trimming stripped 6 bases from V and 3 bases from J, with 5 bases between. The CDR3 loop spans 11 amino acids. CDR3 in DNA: TGTGCCAGCAGAAGCGAAGAGACCCAGTACTTC. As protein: CASRSEETQYF.

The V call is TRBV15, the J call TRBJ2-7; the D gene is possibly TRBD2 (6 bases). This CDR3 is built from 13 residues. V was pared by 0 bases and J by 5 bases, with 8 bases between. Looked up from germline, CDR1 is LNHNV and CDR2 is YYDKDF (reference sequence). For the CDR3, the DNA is TGTGCCACCAGCAGAGATCCGGGGGACGAGCAGTACTTC. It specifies CATSRDPGDEQYF.